This paragraph reports one T cell receptor (beta chain). The study enrolled healthy HIV-negative adults without recent acute infections or vaccinations as donors. The data derive from a study of shared clonotypes between healthy human individuals. The CDR3 spans 14 residues. V dropped 0 bases and J dropped 3; count of bases not matched to a gene: 2. Germline V gives CDR1 SGHRS, CDR2 YFSETQ. Using immunoSEQ multiplex PCR, the repertoire was profiled, and TCRdb retains in-frame clones only, with some absent. This table holds 1.4 million or so clones, 98% found once. The sequence derives from a man aged 25 to 40 in good health. The sequencing sample was made of naive CD4+ T cells sorted from blood. Documented subset: CD45RA+ positively selected. The rearrangement links TRBV5-1 to TRBJ2-5; 7 bases align to TRBD1. DNA for the CDR3: TGCGCCAGCAGCTTGGCTGACAGGGAAGAGACCCAGTACTTC. This codes for CASSLADREETQYF.